The 27 T cell receptor beta chains below were found in one sample sequenced in a study of CD8+ T cells in alopecia areata. Extraction of RNA preceded its reverse transcription into cDNA, which served as the sequencing template. Assay used: immunoSEQ multiplex PCR; TCRdb lists only in-frame clones, some missing. The sample includes under 350,000 clones, about three fifths of them seen just once. Specified treatment: oral pan-JAK inhibitor, 5-10 mg twice daily. Sequences were derived from CD4+ T cells sorted from blood, sampled at week 24, from a patient treated with tofacitinib. The source of these receptors is a human donor with alopecia areata.

The chain recombines TRBV30 with TRBJ1-1; D ambiguous. The CDR3 is made up of 13 amino acids. Trimming pared 4 bases from V and 0 bases from J, leaving 9 bases between. The germline CDR1 and CDR2 sequences are GTSNPN and SVGIG (reference sequence). For the CDR3, the DNA is TGTGCCTGGAACCAGGCCATGAACACTGAAGCTTTCTTT. Residues: CAWNQAMNTEAFF.

This clone came up many times. The chain uses TRBV4-1 and TRBJ2-6; no clear D gene. V lost 0 bases, J lost 0 bases, and 3 bases lay in between. This CDR3 has 15 amino acids. CDR1 is MGHRA and CDR2 is YSYEKL in the germline V gene. The CDR3 loop reads CASSQEGSGANVLTF. The CDR3 nucleotides are TGCGCCAGCAGCCAAGAGGGCTCTGGGGCCAACGTCCTGACTTTC.

The CDR3 loop reads CASSLTPWSTGNEQFF. The CDR3 nucleotides read TGTGCCAGCAGCTTAACCCCATGGTCCACGGGGAATGAGCAGTTCTTC. This chain links TRBV7-8 with TRBJ2-1; D may be TRBD2 (5 bases). The CDR3 covers 16 residues. Trimming pared 2 bases from V and 7 bases from J, leaving 18 bases between. CDR1 and CDR2 (germline): SGHVS, FQNEAQ.

V is TRBV18 and J is TRBJ1-2; a possible D gene is TRBD1 (5 bases). V gave up 1 base and J gave up 6 bases, with 9 bases separating them. This CDR3 spans 13 amino acids. Germline assignment: CDR1 KGHSH and CDR2 LQKENI. The CDR3 reads CASSPQGLDGYTF. CDR3 nucleotide sequence: TGTGCCAGCTCACCACAGGGGTTGGATGGCTACACCTTC.

V and J are TRBV10-3 and TRBJ1-4, with D hard to call. The CDR3 is 14 amino acids. From germline, CDR1 is ENHRY and CDR2 SYGVKD. The ends were cut back, 3 bases at V and 0 bases at J, with 5 bases in the middle. The CDR3 region is CAISERATNEKLFF. CDR3 nucleotides: TGTGCCATCAGTGAAAGGGCAACTAATGAAAAACTGTTTTTT.

The chain links TRBV5-1 to TRBJ2-5, with D possibly being TRBD1 (5 bases). Trimming cost V 0 bases and J 4 bases, with 7 bases left between them. CDR3 length equals 13 residues. Germline V lookup: CDR1 SGHRS, CDR2 YFSETQ. CDR3 region: CASSLAGIETQYF. In nucleotides, the CDR3 is TGCGCCAGCAGCTTGGCAGGGATAGAGACCCAGTACTTC.

The V gene is TRBV4-3, the J gene TRBJ2-1; D gene unclear. Germline CDR1 reads LGHNA; CDR2 reads YSLEER. The CDR3 extends over 14 amino acids. The V end was cut by 1 base, the J end by 9 bases, with 13 bases between. CDR3: CASSQVITTGEQFF. CDR3 in DNA: TGCGCCAGCAGCCAAGTAATTACTACGGGTGAGCAGTTCTTC.

This chain joins TRBV19 and TRBJ1-2; maybe TRBD1 (5 bases). Germline CDR1 reads LNHDA; CDR2 reads SQIVND (reference sequence). V was shortened by 9 bases and J by 4 bases, with 15 bases between the two germline ends. This CDR3 has 13 residues. DNA of the CDR3: TGTGCCAGAATCTTCGGGGCGCTCTATGGCTACACCTTC. It yields the protein CARIFGALYGYTF.

This clone appeared a few times. The J gene is TRBJ2-5, the V gene TRBV6-6; TRBD2 might be the D (6 bases). Per the germline V gene, CDR1 is MNHNY and CDR2 is SVGAGI (reference sequence). Trimming removed 7 bases at V and 4 bases at J, with 22 bases between. The CDR3 spans 16 residues. CDR3 region: CASNSGGALGGETQYF. Here the CDR3 DNA reads TGTGCCAGCAACTCCGGCGGGGCCCTGGGGGGAGAGACCCAGTACTTC.

This clone was counted between two and nine times. In the same sample, other DNA sequences code for this CDR3. V is TRBV6-5 and J is TRBJ2-5; the match to TRBD2 covers 11 bases. This CDR3 is built from 14 residues. V was pared by 6 bases and J by 2 bases, with 2 bases of the junction left unmatched. CDR1 is MNHEY and CDR2 is SVGAGI in the germline V gene. The CDR3 protein is CASRPSGGQETQYF. DNA of the CDR3: TGTGCCAGCAGACCTAGCGGGGGGCAAGAGACCCAGTACTTC.

CDR3 region: CAWGRLAGQETQYF. In DNA, the CDR3 is TGTGCCTGGGGAAGACTAGCAGGGCAAGAGACCCAGTACTTC. The rearrangement uses TRBV30 and TRBJ2-5; TRBD2 agrees at 7 bases. The CDR3 loop spans 14 amino acids. Germline CDR1 and CDR2: GTSNPN and SVGIG (reference sequence). V lost 5 bases, J lost 2 bases, and 8 bases stayed unmatched.

The CDR3 reads CASSLGLAGVLGELFF. CDR3 DNA: TGTGCCAGCAGCTTAGGACTAGCGGGGGTCCTCGGGGAGCTGTTTTTT. The chain links TRBV7-2 to TRBJ2-2, with TRBD2 matching over 12 bases. J was trimmed by 7 bases and V by 1 base; bases with no gene match: 4. Looked up from germline, CDR1 is SGHTA and CDR2 is FQGNSA. The CDR3 runs 16 residues. Full variable domain (rest looked up from reference TRBV7-2 and TRBJ2-2): GAGVSQSPSNKVTEKGKDVELRCDPISGHTALYWYRQSLGQGLEFLIYFQGNSAPDKSGLPSDRFSAERTGGSVSTLTIQRTQQEDSAVYLCASSLGLAGVLGELFFGEGSRLTVL.

This rearrangement joins TRBV6-5 to TRBJ1-1; possibly TRBD1 for D (6 bases). CDR1 is MNHEY, CDR2 SVGAGI, per germline. Between the trimmed V and J ends, which lost 0 bases and 0 bases, there was a span of 8 bases. There are 15 residues in the CDR3. CDR3 protein: CASSYSHRVNTEAFF. CDR3 bases: TGTGCCAGCAGTTACTCGCACAGGGTGAACACTGAAGCTTTCTTT.

Comments on this clone: The same CDR3 also results from other DNA sequences found in this sample. V and J are TRBV30 and TRBJ1-5; D call uncertain. With 0 bases removed from V and 2 bases from J, the gap between germline ends came to 8 bases. This CDR3 region has 14 residues. CDR1 is GTSNPN and CDR2 is SVGIG in the germline V gene (reference sequence). DNA of the CDR3: TGTGCCTGGAGTGTGGGGAGACGCAATCAGCCCCAGCATTTT. The encoded protein is CAWSVGRRNQPQHF.

The V call is TRBV6-5, the J call TRBJ2-7, with D tentatively TRBD2 (7 bases). Germline V gives CDR1 MNHEY, CDR2 SVGAGI. The CDR3 is made up of 13 amino acids. V was shortened by 2 bases and J by 4 bases, with 9 bases between the two germline ends. The CDR3 nucleotides are TGTGCCAGCAGTTACCGGGGGGCATACGAGCAGTACTTC. As protein: CASSYRGAYEQYF.

As to this clone: This specimen includes other DNA sequences encoding the same CDR3. V usage is TRBV6-5 and J usage is TRBJ2-3; maybe TRBD1 (6 bases). CDR1 MNHEY and CDR2 SVGAGI come from the germline V gene. Trimming took off 5 bases at V and 0 bases at J, with 9 bases between the two ends. The CDR3 has 14 residues. The CDR3 region is CASSRTASTDTQYF. CDR3 sequence (DNA): TGTGCCAGCAGTCGGACAGCTAGCACAGATACGCAGTATTTT.

The J gene is TRBJ1-2, the V gene TRBV2; D remains unclear. Per the germline V gene, CDR1 is SNHLY and CDR2 is FYNNEI. The CDR3 extends over 14 amino acids. The V end lost 3 bases, the J end lost 0 bases, and 8 bases lay between the germline ends. CDR3 region: CASSDQATNYGYTF. Here the CDR3 DNA reads TGTGCCAGCAGTGACCAGGCCACTAACTATGGCTACACCTTC.

This clone was seen a single time. CDR3 loop: CASIIRGNTEAFF. The CDR3 DNA reads TGTGCCAGCATAATCAGGGGAAACACTGAAGCTTTCTTT. This chain links TRBV6-1 with TRBJ1-1; D possibly corresponds to TRBD1 (6 bases). Looked up from germline, CDR1 is MNHNS and CDR2 is SASEGT. V lost 7 bases and J 2 bases, leaving 11 bases between the germline ends. The CDR3 spans 13 residues.

The J gene is TRBJ1-2, the V gene TRBV29-1; no definite D call. V was trimmed by 5 bases and J by 6 bases, leaving 16 bases between them. CDR3 size: 13 residues. Germline V gene lookup returns CDR1 SQVTM and CDR2 ANQGSEA. The CDR3 loop is CSVLLNELNGYTF. CDR3 in DNA: TGCAGCGTTCTGCTAAATGAATTAAATGGCTACACCTTC.

This clone was counted between two and nine times. This sequence joins TRBV29-1 and TRBJ2-1, with 7 nucleotides matching TRBD2. The CDR3 consists of 13 residues. Germline V gene data show CDR1 as SQVTM and CDR2 as ANQGSEA. CDR3 region: CSCRGGGYNEQFF. CDR3 DNA: TGCAGTTGTCGTGGCGGGGGTTACAATGAGCAGTTCTTC.

The rearrangement links TRBV19 to TRBJ2-4, with D unclear. The CDR3 extends over 11 amino acids. From germline, CDR1 is LNHDA and CDR2 SQIVND (reference sequence). The V end was cut by 9 bases, the J end by 4 bases, with 7 bases between. The DNA of the CDR3 is TGTGCCAGCTTGGGGAAAAACATTCAGTACTTC. Translating it yields CASLGKNIQYF.

The rearrangement links TRBV29-1 to TRBJ2-1; no reliable D call. This CDR3 spans 11 amino acids. The germline V and J ends were trimmed by 7 bases and 10 bases, with 14 bases remaining between them. Germline V gene data show CDR1 as SQVTM and CDR2 as ANQGSEA. Here the CDR3 reads CSGNSQVEQFF. The CDR3 DNA reads as TGCAGCGGGAATAGTCAGGTAGAGCAGTTCTTC.

The sample holds many counts of this clone. V gene TRBV14 combines with J gene TRBJ2-5; TRBD2 matches 9 bases. Trimming took 4 bases from V and 5 from J; bases not matched to a gene: 8. The length of the CDR3 is 15 residues. Germline assignment: CDR1 SGHDN and CDR2 FVKESK. DNA of the CDR3: TGTGCCAGCAGCCTACCCCTAGCGGGGAGGGAGACCCAGTACTTC. Translating gives CASSLPLAGRETQYF. The full variable domain, with the rest looked up from reference TRBV14 and TRBJ2-5, is EAGVTQFPSHSVIEKGQTVTLRCDPISGHDNLYWYRRVMGKEIKFLLHFVKESKQDESGMPNNRFLAERTGGTYSTLKVQPAELEDSGVYFCASSLPLAGRETQYFGPGTRLLVL.

The chain has TRBV30 and TRBJ2-7, with D possibly matching TRBD1 (5 bases). The CDR3 sequence is 12 residues long. V was clipped by 3 bases and J by 6 bases, with 12 bases between them. CDR1 is GTSNPN and CDR2 is SVGIG in the germline V gene (reference sequence). The CDR3 sequence is CAWSVREREQYF. The CDR3 nucleotides are TGTGCCTGGAGCGTCAGGGAACGCGAGCAGTACTTC.

The chain couples TRBV30 to TRBJ1-5; D might be TRBD1 (5 bases). Germline lookup yields CDR1 GTSNPN and CDR2 SVGIG (reference sequence). This CDR3 contains 14 residues. Trimming left V 2 bases short and J 5 bases short, with 13 bases between. The CDR3 sequence: CAWSSGLADQPQHF. The CDR3 nucleotides are TGTGCCTGGAGTTCGGGACTTGCGGATCAGCCCCAGCATTTT.

The rearrangement joins TRBV5-1 to TRBJ2-2; 8 bases match TRBD1. The ends lost 2 bases at V and 2 bases at J; junction bases unmatched: 8. The CDR3 spans 17 residues. The V gene's germline CDR1 is SGHRS and CDR2 YFSETQ. CDR3: CASSFLWGQANTGELFF. The CDR3 nucleotides read TGCGCCAGCAGCTTCCTCTGGGGACAGGCCAACACCGGGGAGCTGTTTTTT.

The chain employs TRBV21-1 and TRBJ1-1; the table names TRBD1, a call not compared with the DNA. TRBV21-1 is recorded as a pseudogene. The CDR3 sequence is 12 residues long. The CDR3 DNA reads TGTGCCAGCAAAGCAGGCGACCGCGTAGCTTTCTTT. Protein product: CASKAGDRVAFF.